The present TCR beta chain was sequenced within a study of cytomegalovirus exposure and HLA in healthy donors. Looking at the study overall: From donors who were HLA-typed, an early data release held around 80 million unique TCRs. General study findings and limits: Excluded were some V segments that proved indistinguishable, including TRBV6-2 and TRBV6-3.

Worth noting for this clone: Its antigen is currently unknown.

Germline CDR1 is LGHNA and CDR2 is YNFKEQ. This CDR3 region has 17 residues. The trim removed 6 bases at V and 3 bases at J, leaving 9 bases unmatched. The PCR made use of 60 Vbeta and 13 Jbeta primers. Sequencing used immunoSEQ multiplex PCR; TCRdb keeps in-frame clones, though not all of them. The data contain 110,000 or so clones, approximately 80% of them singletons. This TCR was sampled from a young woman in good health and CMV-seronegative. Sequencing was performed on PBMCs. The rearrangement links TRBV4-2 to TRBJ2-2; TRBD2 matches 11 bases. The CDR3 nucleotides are TGTGCCAGCAGTCCCCGAACTAGCGGGGGTGACACCGGGGAGCTGTTTTTT. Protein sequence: CASSPRTSGGDTGELFF.